This T cell receptor (beta chain) was observed in a study of blood T cell repertoires in COVID-19. In the study overall: PBMCs, B-cell-depleted T cells, or T cells were the source of the cDNA or gDNA that made up the material.

The table came from immunoSEQ multiplex PCR; TCRdb's copy has only in-frame clones and leaves some out. Of 220,000 or so clones detected, about 88% appear once; the ten largest clones hold approximately 10%. The CDR3 totals 12 residues. The germline V and J ends were trimmed by 11 bases and 7 bases, with 17 bases remaining between them. The V gene's germline CDR1 is LNHDA and CDR2 SQIVND (reference sequence). This clone appeared a few times. This TCR was sampled from a woman aged 45-60 years with COVID-19, enrolled during active disease. V is TRBV19 and J is TRBJ2-5; TRBD2 might be the D (6 bases). Sequences were obtained from peripheral blood. The CDR3 coding sequence is TGTGCCGCTGGTGGGGGGACTGGGACCCAGTACTTC. It is translated as CAAGGGTGTQYF.